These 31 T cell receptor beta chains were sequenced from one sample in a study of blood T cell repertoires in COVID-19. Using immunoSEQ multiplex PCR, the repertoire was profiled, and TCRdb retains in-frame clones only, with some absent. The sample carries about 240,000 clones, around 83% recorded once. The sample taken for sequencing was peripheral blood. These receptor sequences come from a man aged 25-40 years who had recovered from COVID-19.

Written as DNA, the CDR3 is TGCGCCAGCAGCCAAGAAGAGGTACGAGTTAGCAATCAGCCCCAGCATTTT. It yields the protein CASSQEEVRVSNQPQHF. The J gene is TRBJ1-5, the V gene TRBV4-1; no clear D. Germline values: CDR1 MGHRA, CDR2 YSYEKL. The CDR3 has 17 amino acids. With 0 bases removed from V and 0 bases from J, the gap between germline ends came to 12 bases.

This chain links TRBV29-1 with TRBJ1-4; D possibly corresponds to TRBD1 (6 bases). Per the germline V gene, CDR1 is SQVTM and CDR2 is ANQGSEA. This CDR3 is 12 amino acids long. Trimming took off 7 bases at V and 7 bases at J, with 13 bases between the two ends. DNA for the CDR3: TGCAGCGCTTCTGGGGGGGCTGAAAAACTGTTTTTT. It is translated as CSASGGAEKLFF.

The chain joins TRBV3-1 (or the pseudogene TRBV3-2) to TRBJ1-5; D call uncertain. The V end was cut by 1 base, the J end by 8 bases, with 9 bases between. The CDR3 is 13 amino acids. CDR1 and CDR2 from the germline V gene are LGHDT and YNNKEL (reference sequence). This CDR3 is CASSQGREEPQHF. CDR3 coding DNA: TGTGCCAGCAGCCAAGGACGGGAGGAGCCCCAGCATTTT.

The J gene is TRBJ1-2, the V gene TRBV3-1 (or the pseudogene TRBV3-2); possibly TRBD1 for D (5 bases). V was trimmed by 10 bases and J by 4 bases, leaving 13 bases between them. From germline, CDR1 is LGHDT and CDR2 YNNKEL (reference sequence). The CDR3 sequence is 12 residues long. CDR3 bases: TGTGCCACCGAGGACATCCTCTATGGCTACACCTTC. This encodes CATEDILYGYTF.

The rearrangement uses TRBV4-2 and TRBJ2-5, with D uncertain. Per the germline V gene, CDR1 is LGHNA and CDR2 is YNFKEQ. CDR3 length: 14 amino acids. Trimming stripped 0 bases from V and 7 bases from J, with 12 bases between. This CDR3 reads CASSQDLNVRTQYF. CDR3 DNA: TGTGCCAGCAGCCAAGATCTAAACGTCCGGACCCAGTACTTC.

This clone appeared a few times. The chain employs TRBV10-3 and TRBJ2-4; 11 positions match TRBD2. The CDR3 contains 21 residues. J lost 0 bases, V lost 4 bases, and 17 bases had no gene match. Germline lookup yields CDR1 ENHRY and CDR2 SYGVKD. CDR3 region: CAISAEAVGTSGDLAKNIQYF. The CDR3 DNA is TGTGCCATCAGTGCGGAAGCCGTGGGGACTAGCGGTGACCTAGCCAAAAACATTCAGTACTTC.

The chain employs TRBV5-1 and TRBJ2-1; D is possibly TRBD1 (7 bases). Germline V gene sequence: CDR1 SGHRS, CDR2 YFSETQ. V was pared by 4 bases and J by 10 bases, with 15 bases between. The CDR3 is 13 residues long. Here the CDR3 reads CASSRGTVREQFF. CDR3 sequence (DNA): TGCGCCAGCAGCCGCGGGACAGTACGGGAGCAGTTCTTC.

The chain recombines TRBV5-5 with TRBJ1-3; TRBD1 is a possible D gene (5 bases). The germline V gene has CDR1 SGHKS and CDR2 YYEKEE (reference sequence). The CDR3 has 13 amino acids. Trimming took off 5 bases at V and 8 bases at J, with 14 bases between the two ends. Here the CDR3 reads CASRRGSGDTIYF. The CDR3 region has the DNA TGTGCCAGCAGACGGGGGTCCGGTGACACCATATATTTT.

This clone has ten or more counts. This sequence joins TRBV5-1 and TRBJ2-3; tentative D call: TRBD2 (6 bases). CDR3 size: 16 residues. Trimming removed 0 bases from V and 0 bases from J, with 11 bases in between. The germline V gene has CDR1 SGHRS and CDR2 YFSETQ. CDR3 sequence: CASSLGSGVSTDTQYF. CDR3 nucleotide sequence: TGCGCCAGCAGCTTGGGTTCGGGAGTAAGCACAGATACGCAGTATTTT.

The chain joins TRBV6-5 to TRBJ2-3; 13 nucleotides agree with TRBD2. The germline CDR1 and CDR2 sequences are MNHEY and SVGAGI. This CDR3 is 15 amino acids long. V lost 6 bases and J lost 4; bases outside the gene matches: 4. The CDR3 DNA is TGTGCCAGCAGCTTTACTAGCGGGGGGGCAGATACGCAGTATTTT. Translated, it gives CASSFTSGGADTQYF.

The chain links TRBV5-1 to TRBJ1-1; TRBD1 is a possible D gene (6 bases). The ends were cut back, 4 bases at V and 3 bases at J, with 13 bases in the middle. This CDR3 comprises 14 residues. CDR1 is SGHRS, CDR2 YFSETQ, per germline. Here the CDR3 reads CASSPGTTDTEAFF. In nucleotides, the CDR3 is TGCGCCAGCAGCCCTGGGACAACTGACACTGAAGCTTTCTTT.

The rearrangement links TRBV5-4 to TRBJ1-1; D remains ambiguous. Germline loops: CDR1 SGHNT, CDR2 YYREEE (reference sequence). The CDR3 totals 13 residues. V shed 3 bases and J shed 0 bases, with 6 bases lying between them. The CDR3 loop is CASSSSLNTEAFF. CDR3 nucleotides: TGTGCCAGCAGCTCTAGTTTGAACACTGAAGCTTTCTTT.

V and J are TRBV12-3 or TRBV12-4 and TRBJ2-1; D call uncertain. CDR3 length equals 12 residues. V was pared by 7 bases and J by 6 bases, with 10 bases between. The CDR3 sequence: CASTEALNEQFF. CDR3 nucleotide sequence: TGTGCCAGCACCGAGGCGCTCAATGAGCAGTTCTTC.

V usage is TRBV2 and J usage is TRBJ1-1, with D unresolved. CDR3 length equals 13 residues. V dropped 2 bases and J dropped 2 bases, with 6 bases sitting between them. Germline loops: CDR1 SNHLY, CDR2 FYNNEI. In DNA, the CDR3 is TGTGCCAGCAGTGAACGTCCTAACACTGAAGCTTTCTTT. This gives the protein CASSERPNTEAFF.

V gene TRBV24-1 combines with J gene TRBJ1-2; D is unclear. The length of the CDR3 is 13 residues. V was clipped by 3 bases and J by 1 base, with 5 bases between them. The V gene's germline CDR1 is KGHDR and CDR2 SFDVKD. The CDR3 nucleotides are TGTGCCACCAGTGATCCAGATAACTATGGCTACACCTTC. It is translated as CATSDPDNYGYTF.

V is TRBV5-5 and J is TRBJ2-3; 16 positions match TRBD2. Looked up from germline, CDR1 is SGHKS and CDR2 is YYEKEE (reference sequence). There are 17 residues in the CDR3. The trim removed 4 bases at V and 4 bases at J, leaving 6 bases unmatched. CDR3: CASSQKGLAGGPDTQYF. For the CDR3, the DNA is TGTGCCAGCAGCCAAAAGGGACTAGCGGGAGGGCCAGATACGCAGTATTTT.

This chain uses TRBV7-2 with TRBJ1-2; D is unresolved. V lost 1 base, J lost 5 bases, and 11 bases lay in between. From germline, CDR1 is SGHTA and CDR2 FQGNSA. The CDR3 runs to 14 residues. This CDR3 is CASSLDSPRYGYTF. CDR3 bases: TGTGCCAGCAGCTTAGACAGTCCCCGGTATGGCTACACCTTC.

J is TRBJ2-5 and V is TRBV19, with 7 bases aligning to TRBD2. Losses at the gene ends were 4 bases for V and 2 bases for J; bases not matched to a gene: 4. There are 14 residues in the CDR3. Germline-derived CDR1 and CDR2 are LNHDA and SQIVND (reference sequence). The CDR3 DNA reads TGTGCCAGTAGTAGACTAGCCAGGCAAGAGACCCAGTACTTC. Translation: CASSRLARQETQYF. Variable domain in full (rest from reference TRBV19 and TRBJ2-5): DGGITQSPKYLFRKEGQNVTLSCEQNLNHDAMYWYRQDPGQGLRLIYYSQIVNDFQKGDIAEGYSVSREKKESFPLTVTSAQKNPTAFYLCASSRLARQETQYFGPGTRLLVL.

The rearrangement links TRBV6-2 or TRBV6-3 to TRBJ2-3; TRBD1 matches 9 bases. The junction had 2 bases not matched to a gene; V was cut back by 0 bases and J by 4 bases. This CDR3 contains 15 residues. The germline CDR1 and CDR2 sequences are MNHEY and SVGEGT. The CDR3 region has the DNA TGTGCCAGCAGTTACTCAGGGACAGGGTCAGATACGCAGTATTTT. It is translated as CASSYSGTGSDTQYF.

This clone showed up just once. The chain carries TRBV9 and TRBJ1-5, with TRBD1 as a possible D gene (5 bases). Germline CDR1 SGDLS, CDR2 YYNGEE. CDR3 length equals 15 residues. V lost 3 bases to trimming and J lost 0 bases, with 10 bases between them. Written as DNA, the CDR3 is TGTGCCAGCAGCGCGGGGGGGAATAGCAATCAGCCCCAGCATTTT. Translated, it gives CASSAGGNSNQPQHF.

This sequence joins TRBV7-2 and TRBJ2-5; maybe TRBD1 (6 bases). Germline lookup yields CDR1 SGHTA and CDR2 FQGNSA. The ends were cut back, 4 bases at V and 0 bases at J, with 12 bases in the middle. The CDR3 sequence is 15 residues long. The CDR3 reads CASSWGPNNQETQYF. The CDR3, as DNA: TGTGCCAGCAGCTGGGGGCCGAACAACCAAGAGACCCAGTACTTC.

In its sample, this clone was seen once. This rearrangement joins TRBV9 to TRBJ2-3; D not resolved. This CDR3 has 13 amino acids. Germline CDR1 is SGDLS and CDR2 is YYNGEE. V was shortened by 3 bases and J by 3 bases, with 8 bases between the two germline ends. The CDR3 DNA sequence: TGTGCCAGCAGCGCCCTAGGAACAGATACGCAGTATTTT. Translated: CASSALGTDTQYF.

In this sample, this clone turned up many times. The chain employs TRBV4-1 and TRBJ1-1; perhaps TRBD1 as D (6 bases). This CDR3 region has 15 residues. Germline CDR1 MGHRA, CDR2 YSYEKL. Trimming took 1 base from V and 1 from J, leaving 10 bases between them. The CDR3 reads CASSQAAGANTEAFF. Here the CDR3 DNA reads TGCGCCAGCAGCCAAGCCGCAGGGGCGAACACTGAAGCTTTCTTT.

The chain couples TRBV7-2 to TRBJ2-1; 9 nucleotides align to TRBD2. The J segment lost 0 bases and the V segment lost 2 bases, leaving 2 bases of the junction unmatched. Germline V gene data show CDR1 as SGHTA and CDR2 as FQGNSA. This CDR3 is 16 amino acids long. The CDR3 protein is CASSLRRGGSYNEQFF. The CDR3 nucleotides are TGTGCCAGCAGCTTAAGGCGGGGGGGCTCCTACAATGAGCAGTTCTTC. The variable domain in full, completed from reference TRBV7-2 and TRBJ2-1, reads GAGVSQSPSNKVTEKGKDVELRCDPISGHTALYWYRQSLGQGLEFLIYFQGNSAPDKSGLPSDRFSAERTGGSVSTLTIQRTQQEDSAVYLCASSLRRGGSYNEQFFGPGTRLTVL.

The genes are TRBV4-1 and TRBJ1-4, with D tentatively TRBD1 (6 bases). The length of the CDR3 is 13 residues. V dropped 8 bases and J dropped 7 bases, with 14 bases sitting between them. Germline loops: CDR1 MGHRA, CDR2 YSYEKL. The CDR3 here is CASFDRKTEKLFF. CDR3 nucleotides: TGCGCCAGCTTTGACAGGAAGACTGAAAAACTGTTTTTT.

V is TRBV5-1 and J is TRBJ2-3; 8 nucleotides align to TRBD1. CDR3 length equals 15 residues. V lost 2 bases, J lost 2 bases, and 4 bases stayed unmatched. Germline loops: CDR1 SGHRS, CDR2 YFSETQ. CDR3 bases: TGCGCCAGCAGCTTAAGGACAGGGCACACAGATACGCAGTATTTT. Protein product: CASSLRTGHTDTQYF.

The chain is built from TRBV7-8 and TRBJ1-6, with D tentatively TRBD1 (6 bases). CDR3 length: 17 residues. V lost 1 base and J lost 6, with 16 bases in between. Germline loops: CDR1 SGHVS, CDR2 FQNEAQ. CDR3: CASSLGSDRKTNSPLHF. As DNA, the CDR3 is TGTGCCAGCAGCTTAGGATCGGACAGAAAAACTAATTCACCCCTCCACTTT.

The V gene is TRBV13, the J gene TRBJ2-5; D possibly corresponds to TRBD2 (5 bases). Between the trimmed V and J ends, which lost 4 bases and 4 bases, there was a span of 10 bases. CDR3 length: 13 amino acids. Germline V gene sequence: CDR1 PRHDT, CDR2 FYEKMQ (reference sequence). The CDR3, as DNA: TGTGCCAGCAGCTCCCGGGATGGAGAGACCCAGTACTTC. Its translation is CASSSRDGETQYF.

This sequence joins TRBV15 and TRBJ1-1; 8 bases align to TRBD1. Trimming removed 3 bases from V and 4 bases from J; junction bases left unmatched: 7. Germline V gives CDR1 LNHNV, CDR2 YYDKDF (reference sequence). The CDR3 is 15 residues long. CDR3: CATSRPTGVGTEAFF. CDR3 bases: TGTGCCACCAGCAGGCCGACAGGGGTAGGCACTGAAGCTTTCTTT.

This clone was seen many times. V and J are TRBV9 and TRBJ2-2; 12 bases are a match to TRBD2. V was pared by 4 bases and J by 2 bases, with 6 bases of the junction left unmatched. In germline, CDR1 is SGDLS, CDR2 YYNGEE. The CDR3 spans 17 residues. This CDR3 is CASSTPLAGGNTGELFF. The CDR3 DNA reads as TGTGCCAGCAGCACCCCACTAGCGGGGGGCAACACCGGGGAGCTGTTTTTT.

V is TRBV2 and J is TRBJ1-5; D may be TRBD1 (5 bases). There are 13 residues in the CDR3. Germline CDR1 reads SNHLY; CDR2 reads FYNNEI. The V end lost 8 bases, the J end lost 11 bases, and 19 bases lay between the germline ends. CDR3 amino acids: CASRGLVGLAQHF. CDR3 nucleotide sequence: TGTGCCAGCCGGGGGTTGGTGGGGTTGGCCCAGCATTTT.